This T cell receptor beta chain was found in a study of T cells after yellow fever vaccination. In this sample, this clonotype turned up many times. Its specificity is unknown. Study conclusions and caveats: FACS-sorted repertoires might harbor abundant contaminating clonotypes from the bulk population. CD4 and CD8 compartments shared a small share of clonotypes, likely from convergent recombination.

V lost 4 bases, J lost 3 bases, and 8 bases stayed unmatched. The length of the CDR3 is 16 residues. Germline-derived CDR1 and CDR2 are SGDLS and YYNGEE. It was through 5'RACE template switching that TCR cDNA was made, with a universal primer site and UMIs added. TCRdb re-analysed the 5' RACE reads in MiXCR, keeping a single row per CDR3 protein. This sample carries 100,000 to 150,000 distinct CDR3 sequences, more than 6.5% of them seen once, and the ten largest clones take around 2.6%. V is TRBV9 and J is TRBJ2-3, with TRBD2 matching over 10 bases. The sequence was obtained from a man between 18 and 35 years old who received the YFV17D yellow fever vaccine. The sample in question was CD4+ T cells sorted from PBMCs, obtained around 10 days after the first yellow fever vaccination. DNA for the CDR3: TGTGCCAGCAGCCTCCTCTCTAGCGGGGGAACAGATACGCAGTATTTT. Encoded protein: CASSLLSSGGTDTQYF.